This TCR beta chain was observed in a study of CD4 T cells in relation to SARS-CoV-2 and coronaviruses. Study background: Convalescent patients had median age roughly 38 years, range about 21 to 80. Shared crossreactive spike epitopes were mapped to their HLA restriction. Broader study findings: About 65% of donors had memory CD4+ clonotypes crossrecognizing SARS-CoV-2 and common cold coronavirus spike.

Concerning this clone itself: The antigen is not known.

Generated by immunoSEQ multiplex PCR, the TCRdb table keeps only in-frame clones and is missing some. This sample has tens of thousands of clones; roughly 94% occur once, and the top ten carry roughly 0.39%. Cryopreserved PBMCs were CD4-enriched, then split into naive and memory cells. The CDR3 is made up of 15 amino acids. Germline loops: CDR1 GTSNPN, CDR2 SVGIG (reference sequence). J gave up 0 bases and V 5 bases, and 9 bases lay outside the gene matches. The sample consisted of naive CD4+ T cells from PBMCs. The subset denotes: naive CD4+ T cells isolated by negative enrichment. This chain connects TRBV30 to TRBJ2-7, with 8 bases identical to TRBD2. The TCR sequence derives from an adult with COVID-19. CDR3 in amino acids: CAWVRPGGISYEQYF. The CDR3 nucleotides are TGTGCCTGGGTCCGGCCGGGAGGGATCTCCTACGAGCAGTACTTC.